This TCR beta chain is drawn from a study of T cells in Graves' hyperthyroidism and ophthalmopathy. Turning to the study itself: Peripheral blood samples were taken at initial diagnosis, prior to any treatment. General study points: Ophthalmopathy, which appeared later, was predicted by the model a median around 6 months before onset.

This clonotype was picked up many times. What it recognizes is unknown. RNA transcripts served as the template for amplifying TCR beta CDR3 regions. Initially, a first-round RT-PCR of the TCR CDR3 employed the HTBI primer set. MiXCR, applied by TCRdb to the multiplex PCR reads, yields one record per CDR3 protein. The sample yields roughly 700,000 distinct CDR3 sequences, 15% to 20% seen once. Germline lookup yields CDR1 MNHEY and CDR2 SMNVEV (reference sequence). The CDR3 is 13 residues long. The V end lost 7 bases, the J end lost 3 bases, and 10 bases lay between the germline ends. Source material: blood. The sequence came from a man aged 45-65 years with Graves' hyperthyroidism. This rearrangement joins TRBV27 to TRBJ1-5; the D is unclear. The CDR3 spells CASNPGNNQPQHF. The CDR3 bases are TGTGCCAGCAACCCGGGGAACAATCAGCCCCAGCATTTT.